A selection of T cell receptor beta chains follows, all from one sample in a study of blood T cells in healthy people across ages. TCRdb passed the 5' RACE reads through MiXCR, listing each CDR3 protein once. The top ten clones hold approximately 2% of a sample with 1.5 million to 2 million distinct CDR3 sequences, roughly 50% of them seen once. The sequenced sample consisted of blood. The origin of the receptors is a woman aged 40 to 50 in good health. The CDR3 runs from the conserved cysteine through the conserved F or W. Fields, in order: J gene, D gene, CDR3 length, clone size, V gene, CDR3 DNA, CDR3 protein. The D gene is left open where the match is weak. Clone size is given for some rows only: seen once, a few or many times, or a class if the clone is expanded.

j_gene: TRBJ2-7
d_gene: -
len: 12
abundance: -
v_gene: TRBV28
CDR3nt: TGTGCCAGCAGTTTACTACAGGGAAAGCAGTACTTC
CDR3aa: CASSLLQGKQYF

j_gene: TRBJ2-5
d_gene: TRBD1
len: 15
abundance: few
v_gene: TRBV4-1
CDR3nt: TGCGCCAGCAGCCAAGGCCGGACAGGGGAAGAGACCCAGTACTTC
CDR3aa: CASSQGRTGEETQYF

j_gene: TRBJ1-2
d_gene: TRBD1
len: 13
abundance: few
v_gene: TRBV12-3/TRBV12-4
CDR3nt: TGTGCCAGCAGTTCGACAGGGGGTCGCGGCTACACCTTC
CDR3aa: CASSSTGGRGYTF

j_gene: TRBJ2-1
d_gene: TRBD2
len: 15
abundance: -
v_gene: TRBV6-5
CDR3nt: TGTGCCAGCAGTTACGAATCGGGGGGGCAGAATGAGCAGTTCTTC
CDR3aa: CASSYESGGQNEQFF

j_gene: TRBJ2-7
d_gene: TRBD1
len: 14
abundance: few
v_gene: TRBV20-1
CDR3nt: TGCAGTGCTAGAGATCCGGCCAGGGGGTACGAGCAGTACTTC
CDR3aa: CSARDPARGYEQYF

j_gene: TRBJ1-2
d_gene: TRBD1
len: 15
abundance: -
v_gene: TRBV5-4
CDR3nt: TGTGCCAGCAGCCTACAGGGGCCACGGCACTATGGCTACACCTTC
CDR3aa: CASSLQGPRHYGYTF

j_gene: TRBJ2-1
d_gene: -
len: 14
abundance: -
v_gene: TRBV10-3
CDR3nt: TGTGTCATCAGCAGCAGCCCCGACTACAATGAGCAGTTCTTC
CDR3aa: CVISSSPDYNEQFF

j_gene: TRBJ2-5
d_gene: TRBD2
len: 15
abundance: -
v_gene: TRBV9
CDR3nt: TGTGCCAGCAGCGTAGGAACGGGGGGGCAAGAGACCCAGTACTTC
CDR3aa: CASSVGTGGQETQYF

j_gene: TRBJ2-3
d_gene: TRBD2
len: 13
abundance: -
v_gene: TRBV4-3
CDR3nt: TGCGCCAGCAGCCAGAGCGGGGCAGTGGCGCAGTATTTT
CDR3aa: CASSQSGAVAQYF

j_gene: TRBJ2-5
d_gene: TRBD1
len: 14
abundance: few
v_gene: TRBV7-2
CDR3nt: TGTGCCAGCAGCTCGGGACAGTCAAGAGAGACCCAGTACTTC
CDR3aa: CASSSGQSRETQYF

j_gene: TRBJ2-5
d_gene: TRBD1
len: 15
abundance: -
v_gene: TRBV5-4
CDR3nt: TGTGCCAGCAGCTTGCGGACAGGGACGGGGGAGACCCAGTACTTC
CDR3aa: CASSLRTGTGETQYF

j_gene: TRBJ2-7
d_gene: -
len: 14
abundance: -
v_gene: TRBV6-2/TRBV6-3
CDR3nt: TGTGCCAACAGTTACCTGGGACCCCCATACGAGCAGTACTTC
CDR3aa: CANSYLGPPYEQYF

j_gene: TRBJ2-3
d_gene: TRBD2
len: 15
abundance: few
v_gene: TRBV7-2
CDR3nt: TGTGCCAGCACCCTAGCGGGGGGATACACAGATACGCAGTATTTT
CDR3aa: CASTLAGGYTDTQYF

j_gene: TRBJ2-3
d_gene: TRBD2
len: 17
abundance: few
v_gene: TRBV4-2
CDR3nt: TGTGCCAGGGCGCCGGGACTACCAAAGTCTAGCACAGATACGCAGTATTTT
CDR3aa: CARAPGLPKSSTDTQYF

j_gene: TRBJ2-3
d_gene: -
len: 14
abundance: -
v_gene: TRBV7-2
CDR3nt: TGTGCCAGCAGCTTAGGAGCGGCACGGGATACGCAGTATTTT
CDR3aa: CASSLGAARDTQYF

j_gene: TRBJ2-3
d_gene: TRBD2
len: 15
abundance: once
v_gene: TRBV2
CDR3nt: TGTGCCAGTGCCTCGGGACTAGCGGATTTTGATACGCAGTATTTT
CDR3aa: CASASGLADFDTQYF

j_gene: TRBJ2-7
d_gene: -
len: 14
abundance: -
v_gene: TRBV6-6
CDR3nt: TGTGCCAGCAGTTACTCGGCGGGTGGGAACGAGCAGTACTTC
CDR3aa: CASSYSAGGNEQYF

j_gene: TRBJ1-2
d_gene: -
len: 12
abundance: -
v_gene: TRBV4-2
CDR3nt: TGTGCCAGCAGCCAATTTCAATCTGACTACACCTTC
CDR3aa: CASSQFQSDYTF

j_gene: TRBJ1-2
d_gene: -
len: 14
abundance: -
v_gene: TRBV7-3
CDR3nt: TGTGCCAGCAGCTTAAATTGGCAGGGCAGTGGCTACACCTTC
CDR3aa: CASSLNWQGSGYTF

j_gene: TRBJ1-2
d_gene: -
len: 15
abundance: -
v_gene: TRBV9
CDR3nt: TGTGCCAGCAGCCCCCGAAGGCAGGACGTGAGTGGCTACACCTTC
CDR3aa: CASSPRRQDVSGYTF

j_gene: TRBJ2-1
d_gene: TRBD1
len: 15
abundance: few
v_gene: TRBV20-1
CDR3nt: TGCAGTGCGGAAGACGGGACAGCACCCTACAATGAGCAGTTCTTC
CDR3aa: CSAEDGTAPYNEQFF

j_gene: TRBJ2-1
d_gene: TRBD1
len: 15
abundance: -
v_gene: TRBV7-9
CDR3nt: TGTGCCGGCAGCCCCAGGGGGAGCTCCTACAATGAGCAGTTCTTC
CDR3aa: CAGSPRGSSYNEQFF

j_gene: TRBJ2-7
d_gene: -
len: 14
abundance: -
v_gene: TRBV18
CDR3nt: TGTGCCAGCTCACCCCTCGGGGACCCCTACGAGCAGTACTTC
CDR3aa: CASSPLGDPYEQYF

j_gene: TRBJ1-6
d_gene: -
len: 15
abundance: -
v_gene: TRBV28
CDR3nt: TGTGCCAGCACCACCCCTACAGGGTTACGGTCACCCCTCCACTTT
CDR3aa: CASTTPTGLRSPLHF

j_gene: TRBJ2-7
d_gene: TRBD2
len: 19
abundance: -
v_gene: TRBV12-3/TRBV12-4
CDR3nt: TGTGCCAGCAGTTCACCCAGACTAGCGGGAGAGGGGACTACCTACGAGCAGTACTTC
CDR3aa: CASSSPRLAGEGTTYEQYF

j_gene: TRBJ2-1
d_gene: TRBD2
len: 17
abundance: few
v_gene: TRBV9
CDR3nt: TGTGCCAGCAGCGTAGAGAGCCGGGGGGGCTCCTACAATGAGCAGTTCTTC
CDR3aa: CASSVESRGGSYNEQFF

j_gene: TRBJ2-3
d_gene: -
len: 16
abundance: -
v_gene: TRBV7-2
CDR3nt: TGTGCCAGCAGCTTAGATGGCCCCCTCCGGTTCTATACGCAGTATTTT
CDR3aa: CASSLDGPLRFYTQYF

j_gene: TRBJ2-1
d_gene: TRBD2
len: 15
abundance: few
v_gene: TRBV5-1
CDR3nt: TGCGCCAGCAGCTTACTGAGCGGGGGGGCCCCTGAGCAGTTCTTC
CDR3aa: CASSLLSGGAPEQFF

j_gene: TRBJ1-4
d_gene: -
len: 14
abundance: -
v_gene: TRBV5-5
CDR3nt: TGTGCCAGCAGCTTGGGGGGGACGAGCGAAAAACTGTTTTTT
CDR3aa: CASSLGGTSEKLFF

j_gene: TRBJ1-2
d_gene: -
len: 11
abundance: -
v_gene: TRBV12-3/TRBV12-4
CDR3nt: TGTGCCAGCAGTGTAACCTGGGGCTACACCTTC
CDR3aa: CASSVTWGYTF

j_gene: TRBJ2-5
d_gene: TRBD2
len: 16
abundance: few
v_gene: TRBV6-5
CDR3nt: TGTGCCAGCAGTTATGGACTAGCGGGGTCCCAAGAGACCCAGTACTTC
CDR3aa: CASSYGLAGSQETQYF

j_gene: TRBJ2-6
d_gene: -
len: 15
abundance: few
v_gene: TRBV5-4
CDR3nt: TGTGCCAGCAGCTACAGCCACTCTGGGGCCAACGTCCTGACTTTC
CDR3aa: CASSYSHSGANVLTF

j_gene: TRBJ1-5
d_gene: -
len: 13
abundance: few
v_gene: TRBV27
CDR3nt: TGTGCCAGCAAACTGAGTAACAATCAGCCCCAGCATTTT
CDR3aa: CASKLSNNQPQHF

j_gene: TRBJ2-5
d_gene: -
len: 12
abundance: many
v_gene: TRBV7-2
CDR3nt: TGTGCCAGCAGCTTATACGGAGAGACCCAGTACTTC
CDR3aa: CASSLYGETQYF

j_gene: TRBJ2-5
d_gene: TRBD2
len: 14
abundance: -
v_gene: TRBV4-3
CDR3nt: TGCGCCAGCAGCCAGCGGGGGAAGCAAGAGACCCAGTACTTC
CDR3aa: CASSQRGKQETQYF

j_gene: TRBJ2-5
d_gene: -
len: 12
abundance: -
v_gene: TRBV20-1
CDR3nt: TGCAGTGCCCTAAGGGGGCAAGAGACCCAGTACTTC
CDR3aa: CSALRGQETQYF

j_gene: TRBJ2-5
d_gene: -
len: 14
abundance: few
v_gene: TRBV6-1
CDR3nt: TGTGCCAGCAGTGAATTAGGACCGGCGAAGACCCAGTACTTC
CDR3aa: CASSELGPAKTQYF

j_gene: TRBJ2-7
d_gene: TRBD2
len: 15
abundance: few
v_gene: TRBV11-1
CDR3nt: TGTGCCAGCAGCTTAGGGCGGGGGAATACCTACGAGCAGTACTTC
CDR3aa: CASSLGRGNTYEQYF

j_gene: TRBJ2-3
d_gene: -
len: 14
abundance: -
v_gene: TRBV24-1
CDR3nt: TGTGCCACCAGTGATGCCACTCGGGTTGTGGCGCAGTATTTT
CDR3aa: CATSDATRVVAQYF

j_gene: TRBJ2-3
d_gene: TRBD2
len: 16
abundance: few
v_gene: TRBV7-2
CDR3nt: TGTGCCAGCAGCCCTGACATAGCGGGGGGCACAGATACGCAGTATTTT
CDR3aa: CASSPDIAGGTDTQYF

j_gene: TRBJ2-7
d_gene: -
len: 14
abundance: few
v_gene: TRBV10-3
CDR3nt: TGTGCCATCAGTGAGGGGGGAATGCGCTACGAGCAGTACTTC
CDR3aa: CAISEGGMRYEQYF

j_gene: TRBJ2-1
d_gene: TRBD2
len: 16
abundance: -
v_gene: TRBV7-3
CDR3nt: TGTGCCAGCAGCTTAACCACGGCTAGCGGGGTCGATGAGCAGTTCTTC
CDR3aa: CASSLTTASGVDEQFF

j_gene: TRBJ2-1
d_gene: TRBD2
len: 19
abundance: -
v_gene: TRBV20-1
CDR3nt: TGCAGTGCTAGAGATCTTTTTTCGGCGGGGGGGCCCACCTACAATGAGCAGTTCTTC
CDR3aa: CSARDLFSAGGPTYNEQFF

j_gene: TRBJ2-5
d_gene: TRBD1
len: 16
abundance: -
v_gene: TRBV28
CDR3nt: TGTGCCAGCAGCAAGCCGGGACAGGGGGCATTAGAGACCCAGTACTTC
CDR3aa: CASSKPGQGALETQYF

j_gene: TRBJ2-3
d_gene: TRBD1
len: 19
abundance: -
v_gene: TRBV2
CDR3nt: TGTGCCAGCAGTGCAAAGGACAGGGTGCCAATAAGGCCCACAGATACGCAGTATTTT
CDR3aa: CASSAKDRVPIRPTDTQYF

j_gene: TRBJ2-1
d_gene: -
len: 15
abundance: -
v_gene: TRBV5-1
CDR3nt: TGCGCCAGCAGCTCGGAGACCCTCCCTCTCCATGAGCAGTTCTTC
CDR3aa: CASSSETLPLHEQFF

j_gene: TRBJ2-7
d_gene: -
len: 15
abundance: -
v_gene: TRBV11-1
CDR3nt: TGTGCCAGCAGCTTAGGAGGGTTCTCCGGATACGAGCAGTACTTC
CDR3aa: CASSLGGFSGYEQYF

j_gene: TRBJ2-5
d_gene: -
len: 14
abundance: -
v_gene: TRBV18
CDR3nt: TGTGCCAGCTCACCGAACGGCAGGGTGGAAGAGCAGTACTTC
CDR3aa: CASSPNGRVEEQYF

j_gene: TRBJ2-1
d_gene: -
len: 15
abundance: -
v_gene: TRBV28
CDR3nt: TGTGCCAGCAGTATTAGGGGTCGTGGGTGGAATGAGCAGTTCTTC
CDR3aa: CASSIRGRGWNEQFF

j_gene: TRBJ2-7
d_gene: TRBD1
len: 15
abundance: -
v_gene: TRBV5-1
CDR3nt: TGCGCCAGCAGCGTCTCGGGACAGAACTCCTACGAGCAGTACTTC
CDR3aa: CASSVSGQNSYEQYF

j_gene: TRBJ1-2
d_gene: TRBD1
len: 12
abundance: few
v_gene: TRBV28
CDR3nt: TGTGCCAGCAGTGGACAGGGGGCGGGCTACACCTTC
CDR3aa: CASSGQGAGYTF